This T cell receptor beta chain was sequenced in a study of T cell responses to AZD1222 COVID-19 vaccine. Study-wide findings and caveats: No repertoire was sampled before or during the peak T cell response, only after it.

Turning to this clone: Its antigen is not identified.

TCRdb's copy holds only in-frame clones and misses some; the assay was immunoSEQ multiplex PCR. Of 100,000 to 120,000 clones listed, 70% to 90% are singletons. This clonotype originated in an adult who received the AZD1222 COVID-19 vaccine. The specimen was peripheral blood, collected 28 days after the second AZD1222 dose.

DNA for the CDR3: TGTGCCAGCAGCGCCTTCGGACAGGGGGCGCCAGGGGAAAATGCCACTGAAGCTTTCTTT. Its protein is CASSAFGQGAPGENATEAFF. The chain employs TRBV9 and TRBJ1-1; TRBD1 matches 11 bases. Trimming at V came to 3 bases and at J to 4 bases, leaving 20 bases not matched to a gene. The CDR3 length is 20 residues. In germline, CDR1 is SGDLS, CDR2 YYNGEE.